The clone carrying this T cell receptor beta chain was counted ten times or more. Antigen specificity is unknown. Germline CDR1 reads SGDLS; CDR2 reads YYNGEE. Trimming pared 4 bases from V and 2 bases from J, leaving 13 bases between. The CDR3 has 14 amino acids. The data are from a study of prognosis after radiotherapy for stage I lung cancer. The overall study: Enrolled patients were those with stage I non-small cell lung cancer, a group that was recruited between April 2018 and early 2019. Study outcomes and limitations: With medians of roughly 10,000 versus 7,000, unique TCR clone counts fell after stereotactic body radiation therapy. Frequencies of TRBV and TRBJ gene use reportedly varied by whether patients had metastases.

Multiplex PCR in two rounds served to amplify TCR beta CDR3 from genomic DNA. Specific primers for each TRBV and TRBJ gene were what first-round PCR used. TCRdb fed the multiplex PCR reads into MiXCR, producing one record per CDR3 protein. The sample has about 14,000 distinct CDR3 sequences, approximately 33% seen once. Sample collection consisted of roughly 5.9 milliliters of peripheral blood drawn at each of two time points. This receptor was obtained from a donor aged 50 or older with non-small cell lung cancer. The chain uses TRBV9 and TRBJ2-7; D is perhaps TRBD1 (6 bases). Material: PBMCs, obtained before or after stereotactic body radiation therapy (not recorded which). The CDR3 DNA reads as TGTGCCAGCAGCCCCAGGACAGAAACCTACGAGCAGTACTTC. Translated: CASSPRTETYEQYF.